The 7 T cell receptor beta chains reported below all come from one sample, sequenced in a study of T cell responses to AZD1222 COVID-19 vaccine. Method: immunoSEQ multiplex PCR; TCRdb's copy keeps in-frame clones and lacks some. The sample yields approximately 140,000 clones, about 90% seen once. Here the sequenced sample was peripheral blood, taken on day 0 of AZD1222 vaccination. These receptors were obtained from an adult in good health.

This chain joins TRBV15 and TRBJ2-7; 14 bases align to TRBD2. The CDR3 spans 17 residues. The V gene end was trimmed by 3 bases and the J gene end by 3 bases; junction bases not matched to a gene: 7. The germline V gene has CDR1 LNHNV and CDR2 YYDKDF (reference sequence). For the CDR3, the DNA is TGTGCCACCAGCAGGGGACTAGCGGGAGTCCCGTACTACGAGCAGTACTTC. Protein: CATSRGLAGVPYYEQYF.

The rearrangement links TRBV9 to TRBJ2-3; no definite D call. Between the trimmed V and J ends, which lost 1 base and 1 base, there was a span of 13 bases. From germline, CDR1 is SGDLS and CDR2 YYNGEE. The length of the CDR3 is 16 residues. This chain's CDR3 is CASSVPQGGGTDTQYF. The DNA of the CDR3 is TGTGCCAGCAGCGTACCCCAAGGTGGGGGCACAGATACGCAGTATTTT.

This clone appeared once. This chain connects TRBV28 to TRBJ2-1, with 10 nucleotides matching TRBD2. From germline, CDR1 is MDHEN and CDR2 SYDVKM. The CDR3 totals 16 residues. Trimming removed 10 bases from V and 2 bases from J; junction bases left unmatched: 11. The DNA of the CDR3 is TGTGCCACCACGACTAGCGGGCGTACAACCTACAATGAGCAGTTCTTC. As protein: CATTTSGRTTYNEQFF.

The gene calls are TRBV7-9 and TRBJ1-2, with D maybe TRBD1 (5 bases). The CDR3 has 12 amino acids. Trimming shortened V by 3 bases and J by 6 bases, and 8 bases separated the two germline ends. Germline-derived CDR1 and CDR2 are SEHNR and FQNEAQ (reference sequence). The CDR3 is CASSFNRNGYTF. CDR3 nucleotides: TGTGCCAGCAGCTTCAACAGGAATGGCTACACCTTC. The entire variable domain, with the rest obtained from reference TRBV7-9 and TRBJ1-2, is as follows: DTGVSQNPRHKITKRGQNVTFRCDPISEHNRLYWYRQTLGQGPEFLTYFQNEAQLEKSRLLSDRFSAERPKGSFSTLEIQRTEQGDSAMYLCASSFNRNGYTFGSGTRLTVV.

The rearrangement joins TRBV5-1 to TRBJ2-3; TRBD2 might be the D (5 bases). V gave up 1 base and J gave up 5 bases, with 17 bases separating them. The germline gives CDR1 SGHRS, CDR2 YFSETQ. This CDR3 comprises 16 residues. The CDR3 DNA reads as TGCGCCAGCAGCTTGTGGCTCTCGGGCGCGGGAGATACGCAGTATTTT. Protein: CASSLWLSGAGDTQYF.

V gene TRBV11-2 combines with J gene TRBJ2-1; 8 bases match TRBD2. There are 15 residues in the CDR3. The trim removed 6 bases at V and 3 bases at J, leaving 7 bases unmatched. Germline V gene data show CDR1 as SGHAT and CDR2 as FQNNGV. The CDR3 DNA reads as TGTGCCAGCAGACCGCTAGCGGGTGGCTACAATGAGCAGTTCTTC. Its protein is CASRPLAGGYNEQFF.

The V and J genes are TRBV6-2 or TRBV6-3 and TRBJ2-3, with no clear D. There are 15 residues in the CDR3. V was clipped by 2 bases and J by 3 bases, with 12 bases between them. Germline assignment: CDR1 MNHEY and CDR2 SVGEGT. The CDR3 protein is CASSYMSIGTDTQYF. The CDR3 DNA is TGTGCCAGCAGTTACATGTCTATCGGAACAGATACGCAGTATTTT.